Listed here are 17 T cell receptor beta chains from one sample, sequenced in a study of cytomegalovirus exposure and HLA in healthy donors. PCR employed 60 Vbeta and 13 Jbeta primers. Method: immunoSEQ multiplex PCR; TCRdb's copy keeps in-frame clones and lacks some. The sample holds roughly 130,000 clones, about 86% seen once. Specimen: PBMCs. All receptors derive from a man younger than 30 in good health and CMV-seronegative.

The chain recombines TRBV30 with TRBJ1-5; possible D gene TRBD1, 6 bases. The germline V gene encodes CDR1 GTSNPN and CDR2 SVGIG (reference sequence). The CDR3 consists of 14 residues. V was cut by 3 bases and J by 1 base, with 10 bases left in between. DNA for the CDR3: TGTGCCTGGAGGCGGGGGGCCAGCAATCAGCCCCAGCATTTT. This codes for CAWRRGASNQPQHF. Full variable domain (missing parts from reference TRBV30 and TRBJ1-5): SQTIHQWPATLVQPVGSPLSLECTVEGTSNPNLYWYRQAAGRGLQLLFYSVGIGQISSEVPQNLSASRPQDRQFILSSKKLLLSDSGFYLCAWRRGASNQPQHFGDGTRLSIL.

The V gene is TRBV28, the J gene TRBJ2-7, with a weak D call TRBD1 (5 bases). The V gene lost 3 bases and the J gene lost 7 bases, with 10 bases spanning the gap. Germline V lookup: CDR1 MDHEN, CDR2 SYDVKM. This CDR3 spans 12 amino acids. The CDR3 sequence is CASSLPGWEQYF. The CDR3 DNA sequence: TGTGCCAGCAGTTTGCCAGGGTGGGAGCAGTACTTC.

The chain recombines TRBV4-3 with TRBJ1-1; the D gene is possibly TRBD1 (5 bases). This CDR3 is built from 14 residues. CDR1 and CDR2 (germline): LGHNA, YSLEER. V shed 1 base and J shed 8 bases, with 14 bases lying between them. In DNA form, the CDR3 reads TGCGCCAGCAGCCAAGGTGCAGCCGGGGGGGAAGCTTTCTTT. Its protein product is CASSQGAAGGEAFF.

This clone was counted only a few times. The rearrangement joins TRBV6-5 to TRBJ1-4, with D hard to call. CDR3 length: 13 amino acids. Trimming pared 0 bases from V and 7 bases from J, leaving 6 bases between. Germline V CDR1 and CDR2: MNHEY, SVGAGI. The CDR3 sequence is CASSYSSSEKLFF. CDR3 bases: TGTGCCAGCAGTTACTCGAGTAGTGAAAAACTGTTTTTT.

The chain links TRBV2 to TRBJ2-1; D gene uncertain. Trimming left V 0 bases short and J 8 bases short, with 8 bases between. CDR1 SNHLY and CDR2 FYNNEI come from the germline V gene. This CDR3 is built from 13 residues. In DNA form, the CDR3 reads TGTGCCAGCAGTGAAGCGAGTGGTTATGAGCAGTTCTTC. It specifies CASSEASGYEQFF. The entire variable domain, with the rest obtained from reference TRBV2 and TRBJ2-1, is as follows: EPEVTQTPSHQVTQMGQEVILRCVPISNHLYFYWYRQILGQKVEFLVSFYNNEISEKSEIFDDQFSVERPDGSNFTLKIRSTKLEDSAMYFCASSEASGYEQFFGPGTRLTVL.

The chain is built from TRBV2 and TRBJ1-5; 9 bases are shared with TRBD1. Germline V gene data show CDR1 as SNHLY and CDR2 as FYNNEI. The CDR3 contains 14 residues. The V segment lost 6 bases and the J segment 6 bases; nucleotides outside the gene matches: 6. The CDR3 loop reads CASSVTGGLQPQHF. In DNA form, the CDR3 reads TGTGCCAGCAGCGTCACAGGGGGCCTTCAGCCCCAGCATTTT.

V is TRBV4-3 and J is TRBJ1-3; possibly TRBD1 for D (6 bases). Germline CDR1 LGHNA, CDR2 YSLEER. The CDR3 is made up of 18 amino acids. The V end was cut by 0 bases, the J end by 3 bases, with 18 bases between. The CDR3 loop reads CASSQDLSWGGGGNTIYF. CDR3 nucleotides: TGCGCCAGCAGCCAAGATCTTTCCTGGGGGGGCGGTGGAAACACCATATATTTT.

The chain combines TRBV10-3 with TRBJ2-3; 10 bases agree with TRBD2. The CDR3 runs 18 residues. The junction had 9 bases not matched to a gene; V was cut back by 3 bases and J by 0 bases. Looked up from germline, CDR1 is ENHRY and CDR2 is SYGVKD. The DNA of the CDR3 is TGTGCCATCAGTGATCTAGCGGGGGTAACCGCTAGCACAGATACGCAGTATTTT. Its translation is CAISDLAGVTASTDTQYF.

The chain carries TRBV7-2 and TRBJ1-1; D call uncertain. This CDR3 is 14 amino acids long. V was cut by 3 bases and J by 6 bases, with 14 bases left in between. Germline-derived CDR1 and CDR2 are SGHTA and FQGNSA. The CDR3 DNA follows: TGTGCCAGCAGCTTTGTCGGGTCCTGGGCTGAAGCTTTCTTT. As protein: CASSFVGSWAEAFF.

V is TRBV6-5 and J is TRBJ1-1; D is perhaps TRBD1 (5 bases). Germline CDR1 reads MNHEY; CDR2 reads SVGAGI. The V and J ends lost 5 bases and 0 bases respectively, with 10 bases between them. The CDR3 length is 14 residues. DNA of the CDR3: TGTGCCAGCAGTCCCATAGGGGTGAACACTGAAGCTTTCTTT. This sequence encodes CASSPIGVNTEAFF.

The rearrangement uses TRBV9 and TRBJ1-1, with D perhaps TRBD1 (5 bases). Germline CDR1 and CDR2: SGDLS and YYNGEE. V dropped 4 bases and J dropped 0 bases, with 13 bases sitting between them. The CDR3 loop spans 15 amino acids. CDR3 sequence (DNA): TGTGCCAGCAGCCCCGCACAGGTCATGAACACTGAAGCTTTCTTT. Protein: CASSPAQVMNTEAFF.

The rearrangement links TRBV28 to TRBJ1-5, with D possibly being TRBD1 (5 bases). The CDR3 contains 15 residues. Germline CDR1 and CDR2: MDHEN and SYDVKM. The V end was cut by 1 base, the J end by 7 bases, with 14 bases between. CDR3 residues: CASSLFGQGAQPQHF. CDR3 coding DNA: TGTGCCAGCAGTTTATTCGGTCAGGGCGCCCAGCCCCAGCATTTT.

V usage is TRBV30 and J usage is TRBJ1-2; D call uncertain. With 0 bases removed from V and 2 bases from J, the gap between germline ends came to 16 bases. The length of the CDR3 is 16 residues. CDR1 and CDR2 (germline): GTSNPN, SVGIG (reference sequence). The CDR3 protein is CAWSVTRGNGNYGYTF. CDR3 in DNA: TGTGCCTGGAGTGTAACGCGGGGTAATGGAAACTATGGCTACACCTTC.

DNA for the CDR3: TGTGCCAGCAGCTCAATCGGGAAGGGCAACCAAGAGACCCAGTACTTC. It is translated as CASSSIGKGNQETQYF. The chain uses TRBV5-4 and TRBJ2-5; possible D gene TRBD2, 5 bases. The V gene's germline CDR1 is SGHNT and CDR2 YYREEE (reference sequence). The V end was cut by 3 bases, the J end by 0 bases, with 15 bases between. The length of the CDR3 is 16 residues. Based on the CDR3 plus reference TRBV5-4 and TRBJ2-5, the full variable domain is ETGVTQSPTHLIKTRGQQVTLRCSSQSGHNTVSWYQQALGQGPQFIFQYYREEENGRGNFPPRFSGLQFPNYSSELNVNALELDDSALYLCASSSIGKGNQETQYFGPGTRLLVL.

This chain joins TRBV4-3 and TRBJ2-1, with 11 bases lining up with TRBD2. The CDR3 length is 17 residues. J lost 4 bases, V lost 0 bases, and 5 bases had no gene match. Germline V CDR1 and CDR2: LGHNA, YSLEER. In DNA form, the CDR3 reads TGCGCCAGCAGCCAAGACCTCCTAGCGGGGGGTTACAATGAGCAGTTCTTC. Protein sequence: CASSQDLLAGGYNEQFF.

V usage is TRBV5-1 and J usage is TRBJ1-1; 7 bases agree with TRBD1. Germline trimming cut 0 bases from V and 1 base from J; bases unmatched to any gene: 12. The CDR3 is 18 residues long. CDR1 is SGHRS and CDR2 is YFSETQ in the germline V gene. CDR3 in amino acids: CASSLEGGSGPKNTEAFF. The CDR3 region has the DNA TGCGCCAGCAGCTTGGAAGGGGGCTCGGGCCCTAAGAACACTGAAGCTTTCTTT.

This clone has just a few counts. This chain joins TRBV6-5 and TRBJ1-6; tentatively, D is TRBD1 (5 bases). The CDR3 length is 14 residues. The ends were cut back, 4 bases at V and 13 bases at J, with 17 bases in the middle. CDR1 is MNHEY, CDR2 SVGAGI, per germline. The CDR3 here is CASSFPVQESPLHF. The DNA for the CDR3 is TGTGCCAGCAGTTTCCCTGTACAGGAGTCGCCCCTCCACTTT.